This T cell receptor (beta chain) derives from a study of blood T cell repertoires in COVID-19 (TCRdb year 2020). Concerning the study at large: The collaborator samples originated in the United States, Italy and Spain and spanned the acute and convalescent phases of COVID-19. HLA class I and class II types, where available, came from metadata supplied by the sample provider rather than from assay-based typing. A freely available public database, intended as a resource for researchers studying the immune response to SARS-CoV-2, is where the repertoires were released. The material from the prospective study consisted of cDNA or gDNA derived from T cells, B-cell-depleted T cells, or PBMCs. A de-identified subject ID, COVID-19 status, age in years and sex were almost always included in the sample metadata. Samples were obtained from the ongoing ImmuneRACE study (first 160 participants) and from approximately 1,200 subjects provided by 6 global collaborators. Subjects who had been exposed to COVID-19, were actively infected with it, or had recovered from it provided the deeply sampled blood TCRbeta repertoires that made up the dataset.

The CDR3 sequence holds 11 residues, the cysteine and phenylalanine included. Kept here is only the CDR3 DNA, which spans 33 bases and is read in frame from base 1. A distance of 5 bases separates the germline ends of V and J, which lose 3 bases and 6 bases respectively. Points the paper makes about the study in general: Clinical and demographic metadata were provided uncurated, with the amount varying by source and participant.

The immunoSEQ Assay, a bias-controlled multiplex PCR, was used to amplify TCRbeta CDR3 regions from genomic DNA. Per the authors' processing: The number of nucleated cells in each sample was estimated by amplification of reference gene primers within the assay. To quantify the absolute abundance of each unique TCRbeta CDR3 rearrangement, sequence reads were collapsed and filtered. Productive Simpson clonality was computed per sample as the square root of Simpson's diversity index over productive rearrangements. TCRdb took over this immuneACCESS table, retaining in-frame rearrangements with V and J assigned. Such tables are incomplete; in checked studies, under half of the missing clones stem from an unresolved V gene, and the remainder is unexplained. D and trimming were read from the DNA, whereas the V and J calls and clone size are those reported in that table. The sample data list 39,000 or so clones, and 81% of these were observed just once. The top ten hold about 39% of the sample.

On this clone: The target of this receptor is not known. Base qualities are not at hand, and no much larger clone is one base apart.

The collaborating institutions used their own protocols to collect whole blood in K2EDTA tubes. For TCRbeta analysis, collaborators shipped samples in one of three forms: frozen whole blood, isolated PBMCs, or DNA extracted from either of those sample types. Sequenced: peripheral blood. The receptor's source is a middle-aged man with active or convalescent COVID-19. The chain was built from TRBV12-3 or TRBV12-4 and TRBJ1-2; no D segment can be confidently identified. The DNA reads as follows: TGTGCCAGCAGTTTGACACATGGCTACACCTTC. This encodes CASSLTHGYTF.